These 30 T cell receptor beta chains were sequenced from one sample in a study of T cell clonotyping in hematopoietic cell transplantation. The sample's time point: recipient sample about 28 days before transplant, after cytoreduction. Only in-frame clones appear in the TCRdb table, and some are missing; sequencing was by immunoSEQ multiplex PCR. The sample includes some 35,000 clones, around 95% of them seen just once. The sequencing used peripheral blood mononuclear cells, collected before stem cell transplant. All receptors come from a man in his forties or fifties with chronic myeloid leukemia. Some clones in this sample may be carry-over from other donors' samples.

Only one count was recorded for this clone. The V and J genes are TRBV5-1 and TRBJ1-1; a possible D gene is TRBD1 (6 bases). Trimming removed 4 bases from V and 4 bases from J, with 11 bases in between. The CDR3 covers 13 residues. Germline V gene sequence: CDR1 SGHRS, CDR2 YFSETQ. DNA for the CDR3: TGCGCCAGCAGCCCCGAGGGGGTCACTGAAGCTTTCTTT. Translating gives CASSPEGVTEAFF.

The chain carries TRBV7-9 and TRBJ1-5, with 9 bases matching TRBD1. Looked up from germline, CDR1 is SEHNR and CDR2 is FQNEAQ (reference sequence). V lost 5 bases, J lost 9 bases, and 8 bases stayed unmatched. CDR3 size: 14 residues. Here the CDR3 reads CASSRGQGKRPQHF. For the CDR3, the DNA is TGTGCCAGCAGCCGAGGACAGGGGAAACGGCCCCAGCATTTT.

This rearrangement joins TRBV4-1 to TRBJ2-3; the D gene is possibly TRBD2 (6 bases). Germline loops: CDR1 MGHRA, CDR2 YSYEKL. V was pared by 5 bases and J by 4 bases, with 13 bases between. There are 14 residues in the CDR3. The CDR3 DNA is TGCGCCAGCAGCGACACGGGGGTGTCAGATACGCAGTATTTT. This codes for CASSDTGVSDTQYF.

The V gene is TRBV28, the J gene TRBJ2-7, with TRBD1 matching 10 bases. With V trimmed by 6 bases and J by 4 bases, 6 bases remained unmatched. Germline V gene lookup returns CDR1 MDHEN and CDR2 SYDVKM. This CDR3 spans 14 amino acids. CDR3 DNA sequence: TGTGCCAGCAGACCGACAGGGGGCGAATACGAGCAGTACTTC. It yields the protein CASRPTGGEYEQYF.

The sample holds one count of this clone. The rearrangement uses TRBV9 and TRBJ1-2; D is possibly TRBD1 (6 bases). The CDR3 extends over 14 amino acids. Germline V lookup: CDR1 SGDLS, CDR2 YYNGEE. V lost 4 bases to trimming and J lost 8 bases, with 18 bases between them. The CDR3 protein is CASSLDRLTGGYTF. The CDR3 region has the DNA TGTGCCAGCAGCCTCGACAGGTTAACGGGGGGCTACACCTTC.

The chain employs TRBV7-8 and TRBJ1-4; 7 bases align to TRBD1. The CDR3 is made up of 14 amino acids. The ends lost 1 base at V and 7 bases at J; junction bases unmatched: 3. Germline V gives CDR1 SGHVS, CDR2 FQNEAQ. CDR3 sequence reads: CASSLGYRGEKLFF. The CDR3 DNA reads TGTGCCAGCAGCTTAGGTTACAGGGGTGAAAAACTGTTTTTT.

The chain links TRBV19 to TRBJ1-1; D possibly corresponds to TRBD1 (5 bases). CDR1 and CDR2 (germline): LNHDA, SQIVND (reference sequence). This CDR3 is 14 amino acids long. The ends were cut back, 1 base at V and 3 bases at J, with 9 bases in the middle. The CDR3 bases are TGTGCCAGTAGTATAGTGACGACAGACACTGAAGCTTTCTTT. Encoded protein: CASSIVTTDTEAFF.

In this sample, this clone turned up once. The rearrangement links TRBV28 to TRBJ1-4; D uncertain. Between the trimmed V and J ends, which lost 1 base and 8 bases, there was a span of 14 bases. Germline-derived CDR1 and CDR2 are MDHEN and SYDVKM. The CDR3 contains 15 residues. CDR3 DNA sequence: TGTGCCAGCAGTTTATTGGCAGGCACCCCGGAAAAACTGTTTTTT. Its translation is CASSLLAGTPEKLFF. Looking up the rest from reference TRBV28 and TRBJ1-4 gives the full variable domain: DVKVTQSSRYLVKRTGEKVFLECVQDMDHENMFWYRQDPGLGLRLIYFSYDVKMKEKGDIPEGYSVSREKKERFSLILESASTNQTSMYLCASSLLAGTPEKLFFGSGTQLSVL.

The chain recombines TRBV4-1 with TRBJ2-3; the match to TRBD2 covers 7 bases. The CDR3 is made up of 17 amino acids. The germline V gene encodes CDR1 MGHRA and CDR2 YSYEKL. V lost 1 base, J lost 0 bases, and 7 bases stayed unmatched. CDR3 amino acids: CASSQVMERGSTDTQYF. CDR3 in DNA: TGCGCCAGCAGCCAAGTAATGGAGCGGGGAAGCACAGATACGCAGTATTTT.

This clone was recorded only once. The chain uses TRBV7-2 and TRBJ1-1; 8 bases align to TRBD1. Germline V gene data show CDR1 as SGHTA and CDR2 as FQGNSA. The CDR3 loop spans 15 amino acids. The V segment lost 5 bases and the J segment 11 bases; nucleotides outside the gene matches: 16. The CDR3 DNA is TGTGCCAGCAGCCAAGGCCCGGGACAGGTTCGATCGGCTTTCTTT. This codes for CASSQGPGQVRSAFF.

This chain joins TRBV13 and TRBJ1-2, with 9 bases lining up with TRBD1. The germline gives CDR1 PRHDT, CDR2 FYEKMQ (reference sequence). With 5 bases clipped from V and 7 bases from J, the junction kept 11 bases outside the gene matches. The CDR3 sequence is 15 residues long. DNA for the CDR3: TGTGCCAGCAGCCTACAACAGGGGGCGAAAGGTGGCTACACCTTC. The encoded protein is CASSLQQGAKGGYTF.

The chain employs TRBV5-4 and TRBJ1-5, with D maybe TRBD1 (6 bases). Looked up from germline, CDR1 is SGHNT and CDR2 is YYREEE (reference sequence). V lost 4 bases, J lost 7 bases, and 15 bases lay in between. CDR3 length: 14 residues. The CDR3 protein is CASSVQGLGQPQHF. The CDR3 DNA reads TGTGCCAGCAGCGTACAGGGTCTGGGGCAGCCCCAGCATTTT. The whole variable domain, remainder taken from reference TRBV5-4 and TRBJ1-5, is ETGVTQSPTHLIKTRGQQVTLRCSSQSGHNTVSWYQQALGQGPQFIFQYYREEENGRGNFPPRFSGLQFPNYSSELNVNALELDDSALYLCASSVQGLGQPQHFGDGTRLSIL.

This chain joins TRBV27 and TRBJ2-3; D not resolved. Trimming cost V 5 bases and J 2 bases, with 20 bases left between them. This CDR3 contains 17 residues. The V gene's germline CDR1 is MNHEY and CDR2 SMNVEV (reference sequence). CDR3 nucleotide sequence: TGTGCCAGCAGTCCCCCCCGATCCACGGAACACACAGATACGCAGTATTTT. Translating it yields CASSPPRSTEHTDTQYF.

The chain couples TRBV13 to TRBJ2-3; D unclear. Germline V lookup: CDR1 PRHDT, CDR2 FYEKMQ (reference sequence). The V and J ends lost 2 bases and 0 bases respectively, with 3 bases between them. The CDR3 has 13 amino acids. The DNA of the CDR3 is TGTGCCAGCAGCTTATGGAGCACAGATACGCAGTATTTT. This encodes CASSLWSTDTQYF.

The chain has TRBV14 and TRBJ2-2; TRBD2 matches 8 bases. V trimming: 0 bases; J trimming: 2 bases; junction bases outside the gene matches: 11. CDR1 SGHDN and CDR2 FVKESK come from the germline V gene. This CDR3 region has 19 residues. For the CDR3, the DNA is TGTGCCAGCAGCCAAGACTTCCCGGGGCTAGCGGGTAACACCGGGGAGCTGTTTTTT. This sequence encodes CASSQDFPGLAGNTGELFF.

The chain couples TRBV30 to TRBJ1-1, with a weak D call TRBD1 (6 bases). CDR3 length: 13 residues. Trimming took off 1 base at V and 13 bases at J, with 19 bases between the two ends. The germline V gene has CDR1 GTSNPN and CDR2 SVGIG (reference sequence). The CDR3 spells CAWSAPDTGKGFF. The CDR3 bases are TGTGCCTGGAGTGCTCCCGATACAGGGAAGGGTTTCTTT. The full variable domain, its missing parts supplied by reference TRBV30 and TRBJ1-1, is SQTIHQWPATLVQPVGSPLSLECTVEGTSNPNLYWYRQAAGRGLQLLFYSVGIGQISSEVPQNLSASRPQDRQFILSSKKLLLSDSGFYLCAWSAPDTGKGFFGQGTRLTVV.

The chain recombines TRBV4-3 with TRBJ2-7, with a possible D match to TRBD2 (5 bases). The V gene lost 1 base and the J gene lost 3 bases, with 13 bases spanning the gap. Germline V CDR1 and CDR2: LGHNA, YSLEER. The length of the CDR3 is 15 residues. The CDR3 bases are TGCGCCAGCAGCCAAGGACGGGGAGAGCACTACGAGCAGTACTTC. This sequence encodes CASSQGRGEHYEQYF.

The chain carries TRBV6-4 and TRBJ1-2, with D maybe TRBD1 (5 bases). This CDR3 spans 15 amino acids. Germline CDR1 and CDR2: MRHNA and SNTAGT. Trimming took 4 bases from V and 3 from J, leaving 15 bases between them. CDR3 sequence: CASSGPRQGYYGYTF. Written as DNA, the CDR3 is TGTGCCAGCAGTGGCCCACGGCAGGGATACTATGGCTACACCTTC.

J is TRBJ1-6 and V is TRBV5-1; D gene unclear. With 0 bases removed from V and 9 bases from J, the gap between germline ends came to 16 bases. This CDR3 spans 16 amino acids. CDR1 and CDR2 (germline): SGHRS, YFSETQ. The CDR3 protein is CASSLDPSRDGSPLHF. CDR3 nucleotide sequence: TGCGCCAGCAGCTTGGATCCATCCCGAGATGGTTCACCCCTCCACTTT.

The chain couples TRBV5-4 to TRBJ2-5, with D perhaps assigned TRBD1 or TRBD2 (5 bases each). Germline loops: CDR1 SGHNT, CDR2 YYREEE (reference sequence). Trimming removed 1 base at V and 5 bases at J, with 15 bases between. This CDR3 region has 15 residues. The CDR3 here is CASSLSFGARETQYF. The CDR3 DNA reads TGTGCCAGCAGCTTGTCATTCGGGGCGAGGGAGACCCAGTACTTC.

The genes are TRBV28 and TRBJ2-4; D unresolved. Between the trimmed V and J ends, which lost 11 bases and 0 bases, there was a span of 14 bases. The CDR3 runs to 14 residues. CDR1 MDHEN and CDR2 SYDVKM come from the germline V gene. The CDR3 DNA is TGTGCCCCCCTAGGACCGTTAGCCAAAAACATTCAGTACTTC. Translation: CAPLGPLAKNIQYF. The full variable domain, with the rest looked up from reference TRBV28 and TRBJ2-4, is DVKVTQSSRYLVKRTGEKVFLECVQDMDHENMFWYRQDPGLGLRLIYFSYDVKMKEKGDIPEGYSVSREKKERFSLILESASTNQTSMYLCAPLGPLAKNIQYFGAGTRLSVL.

This clone turned up a few times. The CDR3 DNA sequence: TGTGCCAGCAGGTCCGGGACAGACAATTATGGATATAATTCACCCCTCCACTTT. It encodes CASRSGTDNYGYNSPLHF. The chain combines TRBV11-1 with TRBJ1-6; the match to TRBD1 covers 7 bases. This CDR3 is 18 amino acids long. CDR1 and CDR2 (germline): SGHAT, FQDESV (reference sequence). Unmatched junction bases numbered 15, after V lost 6 bases and J lost 4 bases. The whole variable domain, filled in from reference TRBV11-1 and TRBJ1-6, reads EAEVAQSPRYKITEKSQAVAFWCDPISGHATLYWYRQILGQGPELLVQFQDESVVDDSQLPKDRFSAERLKGVDSTLKIQPAELGDSAMYLCASRSGTDNYGYNSPLHFGNGTRLTVT.

About this clone itself: At one boundary the junction diverges from the germline segment, which might be a read error. The rearrangement joins TRBV9 to TRBJ2-5; no clear D. This CDR3 spans 14 amino acids. CDR1 is SGDLS and CDR2 is YYNGEE in the germline V gene. CDR3 protein: CASSRRLTQGTQYF. The CDR3 DNA reads TGTGCCAGCAGCCGCCGATTGACGCAAGGGACCCAGTACTTC. Full variable domain (outside the CDR3, taken from reference TRBV9 and TRBJ2-5): DSGVTQTPKHLITATGQRVTLRCSPRSGDLSVYWYQQSLDQGLQFLIQYYNGEERAKGNILERFSAQQFPDLHSELNLSSLELGDSALYFCASSRRLTQGTQYFGPGTRLLVL.

The chain joins TRBV10-3 to TRBJ2-7, with 7 bases that match TRBD1. This CDR3 is built from 15 residues. Germline lookup yields CDR1 ENHRY and CDR2 SYGVKD. V was clipped by 6 bases and J by 5 bases; unmatched bases: 13. The CDR3 DNA reads TGTGCCATCAGCACCTCCGGGACAGAATCCGACGAGCAGTACTTC. Encoded protein: CAISTSGTESDEQYF.

The V call is TRBV4-3, the J call TRBJ1-1, with 10 bases matching TRBD1. The V gene's germline CDR1 is LGHNA and CDR2 YSLEER. CDR3 size: 15 residues. V lost 3 bases to trimming and J lost 8 bases; unmatched junction nucleotides: 9. The CDR3 nucleotides read TGCGCCAGCAGCCATCACGGGACAGGGGAGTCCGAAGCTTTCTTT. Amino acid sequence: CASSHHGTGESEAFF.

This rearrangement joins TRBV11-3 to TRBJ2-2, with D unresolved. Per germline, CDR1 SGHNT and CDR2 YENEEA. V dropped 5 bases and J dropped 5 bases, with 6 bases sitting between them. The CDR3 is made up of 12 amino acids. The CDR3 region is CASSPITGELFF. CDR3 nucleotides: TGTGCCAGCAGCCCTATTACCGGGGAGCTGTTTTTT.

The chain uses TRBV6-1 and TRBJ1-4; D is undetermined. The CDR3 totals 14 residues. The V end lost 1 base, the J end lost 4 bases, and 7 bases lay between the germline ends. Germline V gene lookup returns CDR1 MNHNS and CDR2 SASEGT. The DNA of the CDR3 is TGTGCCAGCAGTGAAGAGGTCTATAATGAAAAACTGTTTTTT. Encoded protein: CASSEEVYNEKLFF.

This clone was seen more than once but under ten times. V is TRBV19 and J is TRBJ1-4; no firm D call. Trimming removed 1 base from V and 3 bases from J, with 21 bases in between. CDR1 and CDR2 (germline): LNHDA, SQIVND (reference sequence). The CDR3 is 19 amino acids. The CDR3 coding sequence is TGTGCCAGTAGTATAGCTGGAGACGGCAGCGGATTCTCTAATGAAAAACTGTTTTTT. It specifies CASSIAGDGSGFSNEKLFF. Supplemented by reference TRBV19 and TRBJ1-4, the full variable domain reads DGGITQSPKYLFRKEGQNVTLSCEQNLNHDAMYWYRQDPGQGLRLIYYSQIVNDFQKGDIAEGYSVSREKKESFPLTVTSAQKNPTAFYLCASSIAGDGSGFSNEKLFFGSGTQLSVL.

This chain links TRBV5-4 with TRBJ2-2; 8 bases map to TRBD1. Germline CDR1 is SGHNT and CDR2 is YYREEE (reference sequence). After removal of 3 bases from V and 6 bases from J, the junction contained 13 bases not matched to a gene. This CDR3 is 17 amino acids long. For the CDR3, the DNA is TGTGCCAGCAGCTCCGCTACGACAGGGGTAGAAGCCGGGGAGCTGTTTTTT. It encodes CASSSATTGVEAGELFF.

The gene calls are TRBV7-9 and TRBJ1-4; 11 bases are shared with TRBD1. V lost 4 bases, J lost 6 bases, and 10 bases stayed unmatched. CDR1 is SEHNR, CDR2 FQNEAQ, per germline (reference sequence). The CDR3 totals 17 residues. In nucleotides, the CDR3 is TGTGCCAGCAGCTCCGGGACAGGGGGAATTGCGGATGAAAAACTGTTTTTT. This codes for CASSSGTGGIADEKLFF. Supplemented by reference TRBV7-9 and TRBJ1-4, the full variable domain reads DTGVSQNPRHKITKRGQNVTFRCDPISEHNRLYWYRQTLGQGPEFLTYFQNEAQLEKSRLLSDRFSAERPKGSFSTLEIQRTEQGDSAMYLCASSSGTGGIADEKLFFGSGTQLSVL.